Reported below is one T cell receptor beta chain. Its antigen remains unknown. This entry is derived from a study of T cells in localized non-small cell lung cancer. Study-wide results and caveats: It was uninvolved adjacent lung that showed the highest T cell clonality, exceeding tumor. Longer overall survival was linked to higher blood T cell density. Within adjacent lung there appeared a median 57 of the top 100 tumor clones.

The length of the CDR3 is 16 residues. CDR1 is SGHNT and CDR2 is YYREEE in the germline V gene (reference sequence). Trimming removed 4 bases at V and 5 bases at J, with 21 bases between. Sequenced by immunoSEQ multiplex PCR; TCRdb stores in-frame clones only, minus some. Found here are around 92,000 clones, approximately 91% of them singletons; the top ten hold over 4%. This material consisted of PBMCs, taken before any cancer treatment. The sequence was collected from a woman aged 35 to 70 with stage II squamous cell lung carcinoma. This chain joins TRBV5-4 and TRBJ1-1; TRBD1 might be the D (6 bases). The CDR3 DNA sequence: TGTGCCAGCAGCCTCGGGGGCAGTCGGGTGGGAACTGAAGCTTTCTTT. This sequence encodes CASSLGGSRVGTEAFF.